One T cell receptor (beta chain) is described in this entry. These data originate in a study of PD-1 blockade in classical Hodgkin lymphoma. Sequencing used immunoSEQ multiplex PCR; TCRdb keeps in-frame clones, though not all of them. The sample shows about 97,000 clones, roughly 84% of them seen only once. The patients all showed relapse after autologous stem cell transplantation, while their brentuximab vedotin exposure varied. Between the trimmed V and J ends, which lost 1 base and 6 bases, there was a span of 16 bases. The CDR3 is 16 residues long. Germline assignment: CDR1 LNHDA and CDR2 SQIVND (reference sequence).

V is TRBV19 and J is TRBJ2-1, with D possibly TRBD1 on 5 matching bases. Sample: peripheral blood mononuclear cells (PBMCs), taken at baseline. This TCR was recovered from a human donor with classical Hodgkin lymphoma. In nucleotides, the CDR3 is TGTGCCAGTAGTATAGGGAGAAGCGCCCAGGGCAATGAGCAGTTCTTC. Encoded protein: CASSIGRSAQGNEQFF. The full variable domain, completed using reference TRBV19 and TRBJ2-1, is DGGITQSPKYLFRKEGQNVTLSCEQNLNHDAMYWYRQDPGQGLRLIYYSQIVNDFQKGDIAEGYSVSREKKESFPLTVTSAQKNPTAFYLCASSIGRSAQGNEQFFGPGTRLTVL.